This T cell receptor beta chain emerged from a study of vaccination effects on CD4 cells after COVID-19. Subsequent to a culture period of about nine days, CD4+ T cells were isolated. A PCR test confirmed that the person had SARS-CoV-2 infection between March and December 2020. Vaccine administered to participants consisted of two doses of either BNT162b2 or mRNA-1273. V lost 5 bases and J 7 bases, leaving 20 bases between the germline ends. Germline V gene lookup returns CDR1 SGHAT and CDR2 FQNNGV. The CDR3 consists of 15 residues. The assay was immunoSEQ multiplex PCR, and TCRdb's table has in-frame clones only and misses some. The data show tens of thousands of clones, 75% seen once. As to this clone: Its antigen remains unknown.

This material consisted of CD4+ T cells from PBMCs cultured without peptide, taken after COVID-19 vaccination. The source of this sequence is a human donor who had a prior SARS-CoV-2 infection. The J gene is TRBJ2-5, the V gene TRBV11-2; no reliable D call. CDR3 DNA sequence: TGTGCCAGCAGCCTAGGCCTCCGCAACGAAGGGACCCAGTACTTC. It encodes CASSLGLRNEGTQYF.